The sequence of this TCR beta chain was determined in a study of blood T cells in healthy people across ages (dated by TCRdb to the mid-2010s). Regarding the complete study: Template switching captured roughly one uniquely barcoded TCR beta cDNA molecule per two T cells in model experiments. The study analyzed two additional independent replicas of 1 million unique cDNA reads from the same blood draw for two donors, one aged 18 to 30 and one aged 80 or older. Donors were grouped into four age groups: young (average about 15 years), middle-aged (39), aged (about 60) and long-lived (approximately 75). The study measured age-related changes in TCR beta repertoire diversity using deep sequencing normalized with unique cDNA molecular identifiers. To avoid experimental bias, donors of different ages were distributed randomly across sequencing lanes.

The method behind the library was 5' RACE. Data came from an Illumina HiSeq 2500. The second PCR ran for roughly 6 to 11 cycles and used a J-beta primer mix along with a sample-barcoded 5' primer. A unique molecular identifier was introduced onto each TCR beta cDNA molecule by a template-switch 5' adaptor carrying 12 random nucleotides. Each sample yielded at least 2.5 million CDR3-containing paired-end reads. First-strand cDNA was synthesized from all RNA with the Mint cDNA synthesis kit, primed by a TRBC-specific oligonucleotide. Following uracil-DNA glycosylase treatment, a first 18-cycle PCR with universal primers M1SS and BC2_uni_R was performed on all cDNA. The original methods were these. For normalization, 1 million high-quality reads were randomly selected from each sample, with every read carrying a distinct molecular identifier. Instead of being binned into consensus sequences, reads that shared molecular identifiers were thrown out. CDR3 identification, clonotype clustering and error correction used MiTCR with a Q25 quality threshold and the strictest error-elimination algorithm. A nonparametric unseen species model with Euler transformation was used to estimate a lower bound on total TCR beta diversity. TCRdb reprocessing: public reads trimmed at Q25 with fastp, clones called with MiXCR, in-frame beta chains kept. Each CDR3 protein appears once, grouped with its most common genes and DNA. These V and J calls are TCRdb output, not the study's own analysis. The sample table contains 890,000 or so distinct CDR3 sequences; only one count was recorded for around 62% of them. The top ten clonotypes cover 25% to 30% of the sample.

The donors were under 40 Caucasian individuals from Russia, aged roughly 6 to 100 years, who were systemically healthy. Each donor gave about 11 milliliters of peripheral blood, drawn into EDTA-treated Vacutainer tubes. Ficoll-Paque density-gradient centrifugation was used to isolate PBMCs, with at least 7 million per sample. Trizol reagent was used to extract total RNA from PBMCs, with at least 5.5 micrograms per sample. For every donor, flow cytometry on a PBMC aliquot measured the percentage of naive CD45RAhigh/CD27high T cells. V gives up 7 bases and J gives up 0 bases, and the segment between their germline ends measures 9 bases. From the cysteine up to the phenylalanine, the CDR3 has a length of 12 residues. Only the CDR3 DNA stays, 36 bases, in frame from base 1. Per the germline V gene (reference sequence), DFQATT is the CDR1 and SNEGSKA is the CDR2. On the study overall, not on this receptor specifically: Compared with the aged group, the long-lived group had more naive CD4+ T cells, fewer expanded clones and increased TCR diversity, suggesting age selection. As age increased, observed TCR beta diversity per million T cells dropped in a roughly linear way, and a significant reduction was already evident by age roughly 40. There was a strong correlation between observed TCR beta diversity and the percentage of naive T cells measured by flow cytometry. Donor CMV infection status was unknown, potentially confounding age-related changes in expanded clonotypes. Estimates of total diversity based on one million sequenced T cells were regarded as lower bounds and as underestimates. Conclusive comparison of naive and antigen-experienced compartments was prevented by the profiling of bulk unsorted PBMCs.

Notes on this clonotype: Its recognized antigen is unknown. Base qualities are missing; no much larger clone stands one base away.

This sequence originates from a man aged 25 to 40 in good health. The sample taken for sequencing was blood. In this chain, TRBV20-1 is recombined with TRBJ1-2, with the D gene not confidently named. DNA sequence: TGCAGTGGGGCAATCGCTAACTATGGCTACACCTTC. This sequence encodes CSGAIANYGYTF.